One and the same sample provided the 3 T cell receptor beta chains below, sequenced in a study of CD8+ T cells in alopecia areata (dated by TCRdb to 2016 to 2019). Receptor libraries were prepared by the immunoSEQ multiplex PCR assay. To provide template for TCR sequencing, every sample had RNA extracted and reverse transcribed into cDNA. The source is immuneACCESS, and TCRdb retained only in-frame sequences with V and J called. Part of the clones is not carried over; for the studies checked, unresolved V genes explain less than half of this, and the remainder is unexplained. The sample records some 180,000 clones, roughly three fifths of which are singletons. Of the sample, nearly 5% is held by the ten largest clones. The specimen sequenced was CD8+ T cells sorted from blood. These receptor sequences come from a human donor in good health.

This clone was counted only a few times. This chain uses TRBV15 with TRBJ1-5; D is perhaps TRBD1 (5 bases). The V gene lost 4 bases and the J gene lost 2 bases, with 12 bases spanning the gap. The germline V gene has CDR1 LNHNV and CDR2 YYDKDF (reference sequence). The CDR3 contains 15 residues. CDR3 bases: TGTGCCACCAGCAAGGGGATGGGAGGCAATCAGCCCCAGCATTTT. Translation gives CATSKGMGGNQPQHF.

The chain recombines TRBV7-9 with TRBJ1-6; TRBD1 matches at 9 bases. Trimming took 4 bases from V and 11 from J; bases not matched to a gene: 15. Germline lookup yields CDR1 SEHNR and CDR2 FQNEAQ (reference sequence). The CDR3 has 17 residues. The CDR3 bases are TGTGCCAGCAGCTCACCTTCCGGGGGACAGGGTATGGCACCCCTCCACTTT. This encodes CASSSPSGGQGMAPLHF.

This clone was picked up a small number of times. Since no conserved phenylalanine or tryptophan closes the CDR3, a read error is the likely cause. The limits of the CDR3 on the DNA are not certain, so only TCRdb's listed CDR3 is given. The chain combines TRBV21-1 with TRBJ2-4; the table's D gene call, TRBD2, was not cross checked with the DNA. TRBV21-1 is annotated as a pseudogene. The CDR3 has 12 amino acids, counting both end residues. The chain's CDR3 is CASKPGRDCSHV.